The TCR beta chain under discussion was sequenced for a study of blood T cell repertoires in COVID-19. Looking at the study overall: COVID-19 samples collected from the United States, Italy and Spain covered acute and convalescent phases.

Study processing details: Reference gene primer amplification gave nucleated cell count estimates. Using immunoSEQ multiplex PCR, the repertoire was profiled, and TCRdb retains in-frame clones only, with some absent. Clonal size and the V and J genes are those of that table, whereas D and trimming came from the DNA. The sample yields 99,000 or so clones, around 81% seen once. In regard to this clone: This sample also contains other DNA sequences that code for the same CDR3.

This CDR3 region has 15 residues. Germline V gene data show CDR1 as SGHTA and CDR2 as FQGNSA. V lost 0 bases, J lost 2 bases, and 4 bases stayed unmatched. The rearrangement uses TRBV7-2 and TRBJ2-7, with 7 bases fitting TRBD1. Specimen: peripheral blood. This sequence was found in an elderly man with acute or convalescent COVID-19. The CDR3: CASSLAPQGAYEQYF. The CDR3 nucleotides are TGTGCCAGCAGCTTAGCGCCTCAGGGGGCCTACGAGCAGTACTTC.